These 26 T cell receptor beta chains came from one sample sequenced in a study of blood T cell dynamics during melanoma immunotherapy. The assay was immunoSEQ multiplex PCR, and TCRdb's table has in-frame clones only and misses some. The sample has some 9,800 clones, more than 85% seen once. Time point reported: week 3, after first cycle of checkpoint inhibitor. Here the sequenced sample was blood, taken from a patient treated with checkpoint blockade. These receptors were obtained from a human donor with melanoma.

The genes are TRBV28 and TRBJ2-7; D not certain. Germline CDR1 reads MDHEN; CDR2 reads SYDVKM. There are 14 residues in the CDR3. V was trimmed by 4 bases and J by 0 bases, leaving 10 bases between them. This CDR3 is CASSSSVTSYEQYF. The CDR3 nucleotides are TGTGCCAGCAGTTCCTCAGTGACCTCCTACGAGCAGTACTTC.

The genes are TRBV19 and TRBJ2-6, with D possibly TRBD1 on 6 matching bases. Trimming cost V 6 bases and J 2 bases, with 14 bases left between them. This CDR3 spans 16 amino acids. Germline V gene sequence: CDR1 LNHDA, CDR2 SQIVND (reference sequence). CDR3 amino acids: CASSGQIVAGANVLTF. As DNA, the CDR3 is TGTGCCAGTAGCGGACAGATTGTTGCTGGGGCCAACGTCCTGACTTTC.

The CDR3 bases are TGTGCCAGCAGCTTGGGCGGGGGCCCAACCTACGAGCAGTACTTC. Translated: CASSLGGGPTYEQYF. The genes are TRBV5-6 and TRBJ2-5; tentative D call: TRBD2 (7 bases). The J call may not be correct, given that the DNA end is closer to TRBJ2-7. Germline CDR1 reads SGHDT; CDR2 reads YYEEEE. The CDR3 extends over 15 amino acids.

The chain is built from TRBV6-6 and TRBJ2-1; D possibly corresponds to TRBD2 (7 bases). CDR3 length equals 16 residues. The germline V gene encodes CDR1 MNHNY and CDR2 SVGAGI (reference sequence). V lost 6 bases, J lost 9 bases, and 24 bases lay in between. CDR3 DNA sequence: TGTGCCAGCAGCCCCGACTCAAGGGGGGGGGCGCGTGAGCAGTTCTTC. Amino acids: CASSPDSRGGAREQFF.

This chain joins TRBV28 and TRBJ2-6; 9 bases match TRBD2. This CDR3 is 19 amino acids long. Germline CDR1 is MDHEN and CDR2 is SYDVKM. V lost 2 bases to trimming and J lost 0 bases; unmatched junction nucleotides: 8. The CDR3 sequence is CASSLGLAGILSGANVLTF. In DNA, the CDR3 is TGTGCCAGCAGTTTAGGGCTAGCGGGAATCCTCTCTGGGGCCAACGTCCTGACTTTC.

This CDR3 is CASSQVSGQNNSPLHF. In nucleotides, the CDR3 is TGCGCCAGCAGCCAAGTTTCTGGACAGAATAATTCACCCCTCCACTTT. The chain is built from TRBV4-1 and TRBJ1-6, with D possibly being TRBD1 (6 bases). This CDR3 is 16 amino acids long. From germline, CDR1 is MGHRA and CDR2 YSYEKL. Trimming cost V 1 base and J 5 bases, with 12 bases left between them.

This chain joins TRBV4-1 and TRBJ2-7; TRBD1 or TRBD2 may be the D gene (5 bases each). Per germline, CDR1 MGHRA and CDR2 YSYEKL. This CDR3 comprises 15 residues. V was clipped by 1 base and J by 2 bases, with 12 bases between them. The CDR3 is CASSQGDHWPYEQYF. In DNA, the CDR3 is TGCGCCAGCAGCCAAGGGGACCATTGGCCCTACGAGCAGTACTTC.

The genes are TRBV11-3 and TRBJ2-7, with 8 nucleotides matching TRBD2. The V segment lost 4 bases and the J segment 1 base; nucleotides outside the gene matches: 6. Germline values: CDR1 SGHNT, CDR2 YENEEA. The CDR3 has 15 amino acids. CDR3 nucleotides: TGTGCCAGCAGCTACTCAGCGGGAGCATCCTACGAGCAGTACTTC. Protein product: CASSYSAGASYEQYF.

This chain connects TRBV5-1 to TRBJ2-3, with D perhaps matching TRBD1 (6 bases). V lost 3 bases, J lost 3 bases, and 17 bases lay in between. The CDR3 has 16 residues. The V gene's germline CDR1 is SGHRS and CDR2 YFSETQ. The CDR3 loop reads CASSSWGQGMTDTQYF. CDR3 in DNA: TGCGCCAGCAGCTCCTGGGGGCAGGGGATGACAGATACGCAGTATTTT.

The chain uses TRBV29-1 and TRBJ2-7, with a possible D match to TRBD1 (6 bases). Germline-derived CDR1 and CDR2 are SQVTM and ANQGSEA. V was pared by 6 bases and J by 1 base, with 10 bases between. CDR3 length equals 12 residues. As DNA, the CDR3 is TGCAGCGTGAGGACAGAGTCCTACGAGCAGTACTTC. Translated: CSVRTESYEQYF.

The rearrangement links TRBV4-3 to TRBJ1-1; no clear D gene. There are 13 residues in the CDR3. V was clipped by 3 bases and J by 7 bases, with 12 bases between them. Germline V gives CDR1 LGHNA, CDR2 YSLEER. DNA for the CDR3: TGCGCCAGCAGCCAGACGTCATATCTTGAAGCTTTCTTT. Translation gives CASSQTSYLEAFF.

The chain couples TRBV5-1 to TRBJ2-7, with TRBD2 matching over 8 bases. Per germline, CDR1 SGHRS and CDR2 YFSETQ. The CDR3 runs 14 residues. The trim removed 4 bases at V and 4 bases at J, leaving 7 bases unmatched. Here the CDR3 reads CASSLTSVIYEQYF. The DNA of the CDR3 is TGCGCCAGCAGCCTGACTAGCGTGATATACGAGCAGTACTTC.

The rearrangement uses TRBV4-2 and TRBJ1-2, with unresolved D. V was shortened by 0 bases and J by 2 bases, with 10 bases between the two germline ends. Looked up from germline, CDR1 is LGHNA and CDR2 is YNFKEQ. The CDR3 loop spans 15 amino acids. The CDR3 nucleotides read TGTGCCAGCAGCCAAGAAGTAGGCCAGAACTATGGCTACACCTTC. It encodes CASSQEVGQNYGYTF.

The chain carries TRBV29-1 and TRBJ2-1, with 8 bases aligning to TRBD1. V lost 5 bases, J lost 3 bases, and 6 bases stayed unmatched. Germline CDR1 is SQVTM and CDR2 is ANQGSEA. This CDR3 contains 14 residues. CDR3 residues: CSVKGGTGYNEQFF. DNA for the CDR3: TGCAGCGTTAAAGGAGGGACAGGCTACAATGAGCAGTTCTTC.

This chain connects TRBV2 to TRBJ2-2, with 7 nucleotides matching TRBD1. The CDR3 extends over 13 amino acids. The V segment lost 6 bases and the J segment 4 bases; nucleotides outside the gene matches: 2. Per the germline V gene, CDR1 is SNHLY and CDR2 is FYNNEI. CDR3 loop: CASRGQATGELFF. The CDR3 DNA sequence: TGTGCCAGCAGAGGACAGGCCACCGGGGAGCTGTTTTTT.

DNA of the CDR3: TGTGCCAGCATCGGGAGAGCGGGGGAGCAGTACTTC. Amino acids: CASIGRAGEQYF. The chain recombines TRBV2 with TRBJ2-7; TRBD2 agrees at 7 bases. CDR1 and CDR2 (germline): SNHLY, FYNNEI. The CDR3 has 12 residues. The V segment lost 7 bases and the J segment 7 bases; nucleotides outside the gene matches: 7.

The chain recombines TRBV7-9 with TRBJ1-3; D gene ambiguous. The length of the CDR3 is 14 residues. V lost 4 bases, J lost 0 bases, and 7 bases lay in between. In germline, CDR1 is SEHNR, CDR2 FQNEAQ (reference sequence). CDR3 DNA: TGTGCCAGCAGCTCCGGGTCCTCTGGAAACACCATATATTTT. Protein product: CASSSGSSGNTIYF.

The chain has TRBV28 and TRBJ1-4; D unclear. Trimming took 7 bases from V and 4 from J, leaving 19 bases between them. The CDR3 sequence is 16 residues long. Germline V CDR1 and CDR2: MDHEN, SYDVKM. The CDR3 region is CASNGDAGRINEKLFF. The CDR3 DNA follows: TGTGCCAGCAATGGGGATGCGGGGAGGATTAATGAAAAACTGTTTTTT. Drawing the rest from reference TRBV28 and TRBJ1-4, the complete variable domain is DVKVTQSSRYLVKRTGEKVFLECVQDMDHENMFWYRQDPGLGLRLIYFSYDVKMKEKGDIPEGYSVSREKKERFSLILESASTNQTSMYLCASNGDAGRINEKLFFGSGTQLSVL.

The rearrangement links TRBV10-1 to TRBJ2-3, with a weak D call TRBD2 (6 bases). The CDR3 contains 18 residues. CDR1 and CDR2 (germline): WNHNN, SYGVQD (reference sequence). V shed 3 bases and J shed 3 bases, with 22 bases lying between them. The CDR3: CASSEVTGGGSTTDTQYF. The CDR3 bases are TGCGCCAGCAGTGAAGTGACTGGCGGAGGGAGTACTACAGATACGCAGTATTTT.

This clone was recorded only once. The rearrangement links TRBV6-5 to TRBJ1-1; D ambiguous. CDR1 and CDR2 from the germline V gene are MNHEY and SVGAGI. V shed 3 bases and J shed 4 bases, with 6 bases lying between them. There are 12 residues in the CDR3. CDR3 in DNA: TGTGCCAGCAGTTATCTGGGCACTGAAGCTTTCTTT. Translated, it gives CASSYLGTEAFF.

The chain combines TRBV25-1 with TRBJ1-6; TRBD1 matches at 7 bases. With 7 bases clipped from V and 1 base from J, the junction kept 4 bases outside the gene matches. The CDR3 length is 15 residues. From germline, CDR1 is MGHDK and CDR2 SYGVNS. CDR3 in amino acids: CASTTGNSYNSPLHF. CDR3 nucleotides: TGTGCCAGCACGACAGGGAATTCCTATAATTCACCCCTCCACTTT.

In DNA, the CDR3 is TGTGCCAGTAGTTCATATAGGGGCGATGAAAAACTGTTTTTT. Protein: CASSSYRGDEKLFF. J is TRBJ1-4 and V is TRBV19; a possible D gene is TRBD1 (5 bases). This CDR3 has 14 amino acids. Per germline, CDR1 LNHDA and CDR2 SQIVND (reference sequence). The ends were cut back, 5 bases at V and 6 bases at J, with 13 bases in the middle.

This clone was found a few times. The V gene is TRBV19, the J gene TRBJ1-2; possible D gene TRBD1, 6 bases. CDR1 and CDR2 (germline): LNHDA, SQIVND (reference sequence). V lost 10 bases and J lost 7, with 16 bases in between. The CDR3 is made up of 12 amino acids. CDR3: CAISQGSGGYTF. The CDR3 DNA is TGTGCCATTTCACAGGGAAGTGGTGGCTACACCTTC.

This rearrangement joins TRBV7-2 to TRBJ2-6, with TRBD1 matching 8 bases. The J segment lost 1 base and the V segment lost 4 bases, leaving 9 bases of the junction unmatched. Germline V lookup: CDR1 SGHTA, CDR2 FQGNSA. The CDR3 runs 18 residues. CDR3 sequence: CASSSSGGGRSGANVLTF. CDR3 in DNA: TGTGCCAGCAGCTCATCAGGGGGCGGACGTTCTGGGGCCAACGTCCTGACTTTC.

Here the CDR3 reads CASSLWAGGNTGELFF. The CDR3 DNA reads TGTGCCAGCAGCTTATGGGCAGGGGGAAACACCGGGGAGCTGTTTTTT. The chain recombines TRBV4-2 with TRBJ2-2; 7 positions match TRBD1. V dropped 5 bases and J dropped 2; count of bases not matched to a gene: 8. CDR1 is LGHNA, CDR2 YNFKEQ, per germline. The CDR3 has 16 amino acids.

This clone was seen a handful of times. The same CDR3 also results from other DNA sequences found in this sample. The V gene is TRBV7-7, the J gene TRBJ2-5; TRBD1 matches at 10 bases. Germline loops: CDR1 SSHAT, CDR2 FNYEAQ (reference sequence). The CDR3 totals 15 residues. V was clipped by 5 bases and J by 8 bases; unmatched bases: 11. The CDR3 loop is CASSLDRGPRETQYF. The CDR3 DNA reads TGTGCCAGCAGCCTTGACAGGGGGCCCAGGGAAACCCAGTACTTC.